The 21 T cell receptor beta chains reported below all come from one sample, sequenced in a study of identical twins (TCRdb year 2016). The receptor library was made with 5' RACE. Sequenced using an Illumina HiSeq 2000. TCRdb handled the public reads itself, with Q25 trimming in fastp and clone calling in MiXCR, and kept productive beta chains. Every distinct CDR3 protein forms one entry, paired with its most common genes and DNA. Across this sample there are around 1.7 million distinct CDR3 sequences, with about 32% seen only once. Around 0.25% of the sample goes to the ten largest clones. Sequenced input: cord blood. The receptors were sampled from a newborn girl in good health.

In this sample, this clonotype turned up a few times. The DNA for the CDR3 is TGCAGTGCTAGAGATCTTCAGGGGGGGACTAGCCGCGAGAAGTACTTC. As protein: CSARDLQGGTSREKYF. V and J are TRBV20-1 and TRBJ2-4; TRBD2 matches at 9 bases. This CDR3 is 16 amino acids long. The germline gives CDR1 DFQATT, CDR2 SNEGSKA (reference sequence). Losses at the gene ends were 0 bases for V and 14 bases for J; bases not matched to a gene: 17.

This clonotype occurred a few times. The chain recombines TRBV9 with TRBJ2-1; D might be TRBD2 (6 bases). Germline V CDR1 and CDR2: SGDLS, YYNGEE. Between the trimmed V and J ends, which lost 2 bases and 1 base, there was a span of 16 bases. The CDR3 sequence is 17 residues long. CDR3 in DNA: TGTGCCAGCAGCGTTTCCTCCGGGGGTCGTTCCTACAATGAGCAGTTCTTC. Its translation is CASSVSSGGRSYNEQFF.

The V call is TRBV2, the J call TRBJ1-1; D is possibly TRBD1 (5 bases). Germline loops: CDR1 SNHLY, CDR2 FYNNEI. Trimming took 5 bases from V and 1 from J, leaving 11 bases between them. The CDR3 extends over 14 amino acids. The chain's CDR3 is CASSSREGNTEAFF. The CDR3 DNA follows: TGTGCCAGCAGTTCCAGGGAGGGGAACACTGAAGCTTTCTTT.

This rearrangement joins TRBV2 to TRBJ2-7; unclear D gene. The V gene's germline CDR1 is SNHLY and CDR2 FYNNEI. V lost 0 bases and J 3 bases, leaving 12 bases between the germline ends. CDR3 size: 15 residues. As DNA, the CDR3 is TGTGCCAGCAGTGAAGCTACTAATCTCGACTACGAGCAGTACTTC. Its translation: CASSEATNLDYEQYF.

As for this clonotype: The junction does not match germline at one end; this may be a read error. The chain has TRBV7-2 and TRBJ2-5, with 8 bases matching TRBD2. The CDR3 loop spans 16 amino acids. CDR1 SGHTA and CDR2 FQGNSA come from the germline V gene. CDR3 DNA: TGTGCCCGCAGCTTAGTTTTCCGGGGGGGCGGGGAGACCCAGTACTTC. This gives the protein CARSLVFRGGGETQYF.

The gene calls are TRBV6-1 and TRBJ2-7, with D possibly matching TRBD2 (6 bases). CDR1 and CDR2 from the germline V gene are MNHNS and SASEGT. Trimming removed 0 bases at V and 4 bases at J, with 13 bases between. This CDR3 has 15 amino acids. DNA of the CDR3: TGTGCCAGCAGTGAAGCGGCCGGGGGTTCTTACGAGCAGTACTTC. It encodes CASSEAAGGSYEQYF.

V is TRBV24-1 and J is TRBJ2-2, with unresolved D. Deletions cut 3 bases from V and 5 bases from J, with 12 bases between. Germline V lookup: CDR1 KGHDR, CDR2 SFDVKD. This CDR3 region has 15 residues. This CDR3 is CATSDPRPGTGELFF. The DNA for the CDR3 is TGTGCCACCAGTGATCCTAGGCCGGGTACCGGGGAGCTGTTTTTT.

This clonotype was detected only once. This chain links TRBV12-3 or TRBV12-4 with TRBJ1-6; a possible D gene is TRBD1 (6 bases). This CDR3 spans 17 amino acids. Trimming stripped 5 bases from V and 0 bases from J, with 14 bases between. As DNA, the CDR3 is TGTGCCAGCAGTCGCTCGACAGGTCTCTCCTATAATTCACCCCTCCACTTT. This translates into CASSRSTGLSYNSPLHF.

This clonotype was detected many times. The chain employs TRBV20-1 and TRBJ2-3, with a weak D call TRBD1 (6 bases). This CDR3 region has 15 residues. Trimming removed 1 base from V and 2 bases from J, with 13 bases in between. Germline assignment: CDR1 DFQATT and CDR2 SNEGSKA (reference sequence). CDR3 DNA: TGCAGTGCTAGAGGAAACAGGGTCTACACAGATACGCAGTATTTT. Translating it yields CSARGNRVYTDTQYF.

This clonotype was seen a few times. This chain joins TRBV12-3 or TRBV12-4 and TRBJ1-1; D gene unclear. The V and J ends lost 2 bases and 4 bases respectively, with 11 bases between them. The CDR3 is made up of 14 amino acids. The CDR3 bases are TGTGCCAGCAGTTTACGCAGGCTCGTCACTGAAGCTTTCTTT. This codes for CASSLRRLVTEAFF.

This clonotype has a count of ten or more. The chain joins TRBV27 to TRBJ2-7; D remains unclear. In germline, CDR1 is MNHEY, CDR2 SMNVEV (reference sequence). CDR3 length: 14 amino acids. Trimming shortened V by 6 bases and J by 0 bases, and 12 bases separated the two germline ends. For the CDR3, the DNA is TGTGCCAGCAGCTTAGCTCGGAGCTCCTACGAGCAGTACTTC. Amino acid sequence: CASSLARSSYEQYF.

There are a few counts of this clonotype. The chain has TRBV12-3 or TRBV12-4 and TRBJ2-7, with D unclear. The CDR3 runs to 13 residues. Trimming cost V 5 bases and J 2 bases, with 10 bases left between them. This CDR3 is CASSRALTYEQYF. The CDR3 DNA reads TGTGCCAGCAGTCGGGCCCTCACCTACGAGCAGTACTTC.

In this sample, this clonotype turned up a few times. The chain has TRBV7-9 and TRBJ1-1; D gene unclear. CDR1 is SEHNR, CDR2 FQNEAQ, per germline (reference sequence). V lost 1 base, J lost 0 bases, and 9 bases lay in between. This CDR3 region has 15 residues. CDR3 nucleotides: TGTGCCAGCAGCTTAGGTGGGTTCATGAACACTGAAGCTTTCTTT. This sequence encodes CASSLGGFMNTEAFF.

Only one count was recorded for this clonotype. V is TRBV20-1 and J is TRBJ2-1, with 10 positions matching TRBD2. The CDR3 is 15 amino acids. Germline lookup yields CDR1 DFQATT and CDR2 SNEGSKA (reference sequence). The ends lost 1 base at V and 6 bases at J; junction bases unmatched: 6. This CDR3 reads CSARATGTSVNEQFF. The CDR3 region has the DNA TGCAGTGCTAGAGCGACCGGGACTAGCGTCAATGAGCAGTTCTTC.

A few counts support this clonotype. The rearrangement uses TRBV7-9 and TRBJ2-3, with D maybe TRBD2 (5 bases). The V gene lost 2 bases and the J gene lost 4 bases, with 13 bases spanning the gap. The CDR3 spans 15 residues. Germline V gives CDR1 SEHNR, CDR2 FQNEAQ (reference sequence). CDR3 DNA sequence: TGTGCCAGCAGCTTAAATAGGCTAGCCCCAGATACGCAGTATTTT. This sequence encodes CASSLNRLAPDTQYF.

The table lists this clonotype with many counts. The chain has TRBV28 and TRBJ2-5, with unresolved D. Germline loops: CDR1 MDHEN, CDR2 SYDVKM. Trimming pared 6 bases from V and 3 bases from J, leaving 14 bases between. This CDR3 region has 14 residues. The CDR3 coding sequence is TGTGCCAGCAGCACGCCTGCGAGAAAAGAGACCCAGTACTTC. The encoded protein is CASSTPARKETQYF.

The chain joins TRBV3-1 to TRBJ1-1; 7 bases map to TRBD1. The CDR3 contains 13 residues. Germline V gene lookup returns CDR1 LGHDT and CDR2 YNNKEL (reference sequence). With 4 bases clipped from V and 5 bases from J, the junction kept 4 bases outside the gene matches. CDR3 bases: TGTGCCAGCAGCCGGGGACAGCTGACTGAAGCTTTCTTT. Its protein product is CASSRGQLTEAFF.

As DNA, the CDR3 is TGTGCCAGCAGTTTTTACAGGGAGAGGACTGAAGCTTTCTTT. The encoded protein is CASSFYRERTEAFF. The rearrangement links TRBV12-3 or TRBV12-4 to TRBJ1-1, with a weak D call TRBD1 (6 bases). This CDR3 contains 14 residues. V was cut by 3 bases and J by 5 bases, with 13 bases left in between.

This clonotype was seen a single time. This chain uses TRBV7-2 with TRBJ1-2; D is unclear. The CDR3 has 16 amino acids. V was pared by 1 base and J by 4 bases, with 16 bases between. CDR1 is SGHTA, CDR2 FQGNSA, per germline. CDR3 sequence reads: CASSLEQVRSLYGYTF. CDR3 nucleotides: TGTGCCAGCAGCTTAGAGCAGGTCAGAAGTCTCTATGGCTACACCTTC.

The CDR3 reads CASSDGTSGGGTQYF. CDR3 bases: TGCGCCAGCAGTGACGGGACTAGCGGGGGTGGTACGCAGTATTTT. V and J are TRBV10-1 and TRBJ2-3; 14 bases line up with TRBD2. The ends lost 3 bases at V and 8 bases at J; junction bases unmatched: 4. The CDR3 loop spans 15 amino acids. Germline CDR1 reads WNHNN; CDR2 reads SYGVQD (reference sequence).

This sequence joins TRBV5-1 and TRBJ1-2; TRBD1 matches 7 bases. CDR3 length: 16 amino acids. Germline CDR1 and CDR2: SGHRS and YFSETQ. With 7 bases clipped from V and 7 bases from J, the junction kept 19 bases outside the gene matches. The CDR3 DNA reads TGCGCCAGCGCTTGGAAACCCCGACAGGGTGAGGGTGGCTACACCTTC. Its translation is CASAWKPRQGEGGYTF.